This T cell receptor (beta chain) was sequenced for a study of cytomegalovirus exposure and HLA in healthy donors. Trimming took 2 bases from V and 0 from J, leaving 8 bases between them. CDR3 length: 16 residues. The germline V gene has CDR1 MGHRA and CDR2 YSYEKL. A multiplex PCR was run with 60 Vbeta primers and 13 Jbeta primers. The protocol was immunoSEQ multiplex PCR, while the TCRdb copy is restricted to in-frame clones and leaves out a portion. The sample includes approximately 100,000 clones, about three quarters of them seen just once. When sampled, the donors appeared nominally healthy, though they likely had unrecorded immune exposures.

This chain links TRBV4-1 with TRBJ2-6; D not resolved. The receptor comes from a male donor in good health and CMV-seropositive. Sequenced input: PBMCs. CDR3 in amino acids: CASSQPLASGANVLTF. CDR3 bases: TGCGCCAGCAGCCAACCTCTGGCCTCTGGGGCCAACGTCCTGACTTTC.